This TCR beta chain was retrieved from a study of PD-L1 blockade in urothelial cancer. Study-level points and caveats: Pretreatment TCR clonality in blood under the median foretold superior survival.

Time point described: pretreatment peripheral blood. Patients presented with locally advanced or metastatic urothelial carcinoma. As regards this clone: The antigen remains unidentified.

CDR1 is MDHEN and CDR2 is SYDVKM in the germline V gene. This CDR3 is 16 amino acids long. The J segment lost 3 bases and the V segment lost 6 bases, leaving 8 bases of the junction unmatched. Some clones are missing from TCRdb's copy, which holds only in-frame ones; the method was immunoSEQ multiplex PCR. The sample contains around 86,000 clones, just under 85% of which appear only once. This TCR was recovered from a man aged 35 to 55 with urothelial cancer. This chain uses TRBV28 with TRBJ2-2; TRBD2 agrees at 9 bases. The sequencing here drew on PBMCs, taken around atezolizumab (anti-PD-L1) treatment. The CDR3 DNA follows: TGTGCCAGCAGGACGAATTTAGCGGGGGACACCGGGGAGCTGTTTTTT. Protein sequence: CASRTNLAGDTGELFF. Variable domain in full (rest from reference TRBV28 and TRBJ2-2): DVKVTQSSRYLVKRTGEKVFLECVQDMDHENMFWYRQDPGLGLRLIYFSYDVKMKEKGDIPEGYSVSREKKERFSLILESASTNQTSMYLCASRTNLAGDTGELFFGEGSRLTVL.